This passage covers 8 T cell receptor beta chains from one sample sequenced in a study of T cell responses to AZD1222 COVID-19 vaccine. This table comes from immunoSEQ multiplex PCR, and its TCRdb copy is limited to in-frame clones, with some not included. The sample carries roughly 83,000 clones, about 82% recorded once. The source material was peripheral blood, sampled on day 0 of AZD1222 vaccination. Source of these receptors: an adult in good health.

This chain joins TRBV7-3 and TRBJ2-1; D possibly corresponds to TRBD2 (5 bases). Per the germline V gene, CDR1 is SGHTA and CDR2 is FQGTGA. This CDR3 has 12 residues. V was shortened by 5 bases and J by 7 bases, with 9 bases between the two germline ends. This chain's CDR3 is CASSEGWNEQFF. As DNA, the CDR3 is TGTGCCAGCAGCGAGGGCTGGAATGAGCAGTTCTTC.

The chain couples TRBV9 to TRBJ2-3; 7 bases fit TRBD2. J gave up 3 bases and V 0 bases, and 4 bases lay outside the gene matches. Germline CDR1 SGDLS, CDR2 YYNGEE. CDR3 length: 15 amino acids. The CDR3 loop is CASSVAGTNTDTQYF. The CDR3 region has the DNA TGTGCCAGCAGCGTAGCGGGGACTAATACAGATACGCAGTATTTT.

The chain is built from TRBV9 and TRBJ1-2; 8 nucleotides match TRBD1. The CDR3 has 16 residues. The germline gives CDR1 SGDLS, CDR2 YYNGEE. J was trimmed by 6 bases and V by 2 bases; bases with no gene match: 12. This CDR3 reads CASSVDWTGPNNGYTF. CDR3 DNA: TGTGCCAGCAGCGTTGACTGGACAGGGCCGAATAATGGCTACACCTTC.

The V gene is TRBV7-2, the J gene TRBJ1-1; D gene unclear. V lost 0 bases to trimming and J lost 4 bases, with 6 bases between them. CDR3 length: 13 amino acids. The germline CDR1 and CDR2 sequences are SGHTA and FQGNSA. The CDR3 sequence: CASSLALVTEAFF. DNA for the CDR3: TGTGCCAGCAGCTTAGCGTTGGTCACTGAAGCTTTCTTT.

This chain joins TRBV27 and TRBJ2-7; D ambiguous. V was shortened by 1 base and J by 5 bases, with 12 bases between the two germline ends. The CDR3 has 14 amino acids. CDR1 MNHEY and CDR2 SMNVEV come from the germline V gene (reference sequence). DNA for the CDR3: TGTGCCAGCAGTTTATACGCAAGCGTCCACGAGCAGTACTTC. Its translation is CASSLYASVHEQYF.

This clone was seen just once. A junction end diverges from the germline sequence, so it may reflect a read error. The genes are TRBV7-7 and TRBJ2-5; D is tentatively TRBD1 or TRBD2 (6 bases each). CDR1 is SSHAT and CDR2 is FNYEAQ in the germline V gene (reference sequence). This CDR3 region has 14 residues. Written as DNA, the CDR3 is TGTGCTAGCAGCTTACCGGGGGCCCAAGAGACCCAGTACTTC. It translates to CASSLPGAQETQYF.

This chain connects TRBV19 to TRBJ1-3; tentative D call: TRBD1 (5 bases). V lost 4 bases, J lost 0 bases, and 13 bases lay in between. CDR3 length: 16 residues. Germline V gene data show CDR1 as LNHDA and CDR2 as SQIVND (reference sequence). CDR3 nucleotides: TGTGCCAGTAGTAGCTTTGGGACGAACTCTGGAAACACCATATATTTT. Translation: CASSSFGTNSGNTIYF.

This clone appeared a few times. This chain links TRBV29-1 with TRBJ2-5; tentatively, D is TRBD2 (6 bases). This CDR3 spans 13 amino acids. Trimming removed 7 bases from V and 0 bases from J, with 12 bases in between. CDR1 is SQVTM and CDR2 is ANQGSEA in the germline V gene. CDR3 loop: CSALGGDQETQYF. The DNA for the CDR3 is TGCAGCGCCCTTGGCGGGGACCAAGAGACCCAGTACTTC.